Detailed here is one T cell receptor beta chain. Germline CDR1 is MNHNS and CDR2 is SASEGT. This CDR3 region has 16 residues. The junction had 8 bases not matched to a gene; V was cut back by 5 bases and J by 8 bases. These data originate in a study of T cells in Graves' hyperthyroidism and ophthalmopathy. RNA transcripts yielded amplified TCR beta CDR3 regions. TCR CDR3 regions were first amplified by RT-PCR with HTBI primers. TCRdb recomputed calls from the multiplex PCR reads with MiXCR, one row per CDR3 protein. The sample holds some 300,000 distinct CDR3 sequences, roughly 15% seen once. The TCR comes from a woman aged 25 to 39 with Graves' hyperthyroidism that later progressed to Graves' ophthalmopathy. Sample: blood. This chain links TRBV6-1 with TRBJ2-1; 14 bases agree with TRBD2. CDR3 sequence reads: CASSTGTSGSNDEQFF. The DNA for the CDR3 is TGTGCCAGCAGTACAGGGACTAGCGGGAGTAACGATGAGCAGTTCTTC.